One sample yielded the 31 T cell receptor beta chains listed below, sequenced in a study of human T cells and chemical hapten exposure. MiXCR, run by TCRdb on the RACE reads, gives a single entry per CDR3 protein. The sample records around 50,000 distinct CDR3 sequences, about 9% being singletons. Regarding time point: patch test 1, 2 weeks after DPC sensitization. Treatment reported: therapeutic diphenylcyclopropenone sensitization with weekly scalp DPC. This sample comprised whole blood, obtained in connection with sensitization to the hapten diphenylcyclopropenone (DPC). The receptor source for this set is a woman aged 45-60 years with alopecia areata. Some clones in this sample may be carry-over from other donors' samples.

The table lists this clonotype with a few counts. The chain has TRBV25-1 and TRBJ1-5; D gene uncertain. V was cut by 2 bases and J by 3 bases, with 14 bases left in between. Germline CDR1 and CDR2: MGHDK and SYGVNS. The length of the CDR3 is 16 residues. CDR3 coding DNA: TGTGCCAGCAGTGAAAAAAGAGGGATAACCAATCAGCCCCAGCATTTT. Protein: CASSEKRGITNQPQHF.

This clonotype was detected ten times or more. This chain links TRBV7-9 with TRBJ2-2, with D possibly being TRBD2 (6 bases). The germline CDR1 and CDR2 sequences are SEHNR and FQNEAQ (reference sequence). The V gene lost 7 bases and the J gene lost 2 bases, with 14 bases spanning the gap. This CDR3 comprises 15 residues. The CDR3 protein is CASKTTSRNTGELFF. The CDR3 DNA is TGTGCCAGCAAAACAACTAGCAGAAACACCGGGGAGCTGTTTTTT. The full variable domain, in which reference TRBV7-9 and TRBJ2-2 provide the parts outside the CDR3, is DTGVSQNPRHKITKRGQNVTFRCDPISEHNRLYWYRQTLGQGPEFLTYFQNEAQLEKSRLLSDRFSAERPKGSFSTLEIQRTEQGDSAMYLCASKTTSRNTGELFFGEGSRLTVL.

This clonotype was found many times. This chain links TRBV9 with TRBJ1-4; a possible D gene is TRBD1 (5 bases). The CDR3 loop spans 14 amino acids. Germline values: CDR1 SGDLS, CDR2 YYNGEE. Trimming removed 1 base from V and 8 bases from J, with 12 bases in between. The CDR3 DNA reads as TGTGCCAGCAGCGTATCCAACGGGGCGGAAAAACTGTTTTTT. Translation gives CASSVSNGAEKLFF.

This clonotype was recorded only once. The chain employs TRBV24-1 and TRBJ1-4; D possibly corresponds to TRBD1 (5 bases). Per germline, CDR1 KGHDR and CDR2 SFDVKD. V was trimmed by 5 bases and J by 11 bases, leaving 11 bases between them. CDR3 length equals 12 residues. CDR3 sequence (DNA): TGTGCCACCAGTGCCGAGGGGCAGAAACTGTTTTTT. Translation gives CATSAEGQKLFF.

Only a few counts were recorded for this clonotype. The chain joins TRBV7-9 to TRBJ1-1; D gene ambiguous. The CDR3 length is 11 residues. The V end was cut by 3 bases, the J end by 5 bases, with 4 bases between. The germline CDR1 and CDR2 sequences are SEHNR and FQNEAQ (reference sequence). CDR3 bases: TGTGCCAGCAGCTTCGGAACTGAAGCTTTCTTT. Its translation is CASSFGTEAFF. Looking up the rest from reference TRBV7-9 and TRBJ1-1 gives the full variable domain: DTGVSQNPRHKITKRGQNVTFRCDPISEHNRLYWYRQTLGQGPEFLTYFQNEAQLEKSRLLSDRFSAERPKGSFSTLEIQRTEQGDSAMYLCASSFGTEAFFGQGTRLTVV.

This clonotype was seen many times. The chain is built from TRBV12-3 or TRBV12-4 and TRBJ2-2; 7 positions match TRBD2. The CDR3 is 15 amino acids. J was trimmed by 6 bases and V by 3 bases; bases with no gene match: 7. This CDR3 is CASSFSSSGPGELFF. In DNA, the CDR3 is TGTGCCAGCAGTTTTTCGTCTAGCGGTCCCGGGGAGCTGTTTTTT.

This clonotype was detected only a few times. The V call is TRBV28, the J call TRBJ2-1; no definite D call. This CDR3 spans 15 amino acids. Germline-derived CDR1 and CDR2 are MDHEN and SYDVKM. V was pared by 5 bases and J by 0 bases, with 11 bases between. CDR3 coding DNA: TGTGCCAGCAGTGCACCTTTCAGCTCCTACAATGAGCAGTTCTTC. Protein: CASSAPFSSYNEQFF.

In this sample, this clonotype turned up many times. CDR3 bases: TGTGCCAGCAGTTCTGCCCGGGGGCCCGAAAAACTGTTTTTT. Translation: CASSSARGPEKLFF. This sequence joins TRBV27 and TRBJ1-4, with D perhaps TRBD1 (6 bases). The CDR3 loop spans 14 amino acids. V lost 4 bases to trimming and J lost 8 bases, with 14 bases between them. CDR1 is MNHEY, CDR2 SMNVEV, per germline (reference sequence).

This clonotype appeared many times. The chain has TRBV5-4 and TRBJ2-1, with D perhaps assigned TRBD1 or TRBD2 (5 bases each). Germline CDR1 reads SGHNT; CDR2 reads YYREEE (reference sequence). This CDR3 spans 14 amino acids. Between the trimmed V and J ends, which lost 5 bases and 0 bases, there was a span of 9 bases. The CDR3 region has the DNA TGTGCCAGCAGAGTTGGGGGCTCCTACAATGAGCAGTTCTTC. Protein: CASRVGGSYNEQFF.

With respect to this clonotype: This may come from a read error, since a much larger clone is one base off. The chain recombines TRBV10-3 with TRBJ1-1; the D gene is possibly TRBD1 (5 bases). Trimming removed 10 bases at V and 1 base at J, with 7 bases between. Germline V gene lookup returns CDR1 ENHRY and CDR2 SYGVKD. CDR3 length: 11 amino acids. This CDR3 is CATGQNTEAFF. The CDR3, as DNA: TGTGCCACCGGACAGAACACTGAAGCTTTCTTT.

This clonotype has ten or more counts. The chain has TRBV20-1 and TRBJ1-5; D is ambiguous. CDR1 and CDR2 (germline): DFQATT, SNEGSKA (reference sequence). Between the trimmed V and J ends, which lost 0 bases and 3 bases, there was a span of 12 bases. This CDR3 comprises 15 residues. The CDR3 bases are TGCAGTGCTAGAGAACGAGGTACCCCCAATCAGCCCCAGCATTTT. This translates into CSARERGTPNQPQHF.

This chain links TRBV28 with TRBJ1-6; the match to TRBD1 covers 8 bases. The V segment lost 5 bases and the J segment 8 bases; nucleotides outside the gene matches: 11. The CDR3 has 16 residues. Germline V gene lookup returns CDR1 MDHEN and CDR2 SYDVKM. CDR3 sequence (DNA): TGTGCCAGCAGTGGTGGGGTCGGACAGGGCGATTCACCCCTCCACTTT. Encoded protein: CASSGGVGQGDSPLHF.

Many counts were recorded for this clonotype. The chain employs TRBV10-3 and TRBJ1-1, with a tentative D call TRBD1 (5 bases). Germline values: CDR1 ENHRY, CDR2 SYGVKD. Trimming took 6 bases from V and 5 from J, leaving 13 bases between them. The CDR3 is made up of 13 amino acids. In DNA form, the CDR3 reads TGTGCCATCAGGGCAGGGACGAGGACTGAAGCTTTCTTT. Protein: CAIRAGTRTEAFF.

This clonotype has a count of ten or more. This chain connects TRBV6-6 to TRBJ1-1; a weak D match, TRBD1 (6 bases). Trimming pared 8 bases from V and 3 bases from J, leaving 16 bases between. Looked up from germline, CDR1 is MNHNY and CDR2 is SVGAGI (reference sequence). The CDR3 covers 14 residues. The CDR3 DNA sequence: TGTGCCAGCGGATCTAAGACAGGTTACACTGAAGCTTTCTTT. This codes for CASGSKTGYTEAFF.

This clonotype was observed at least ten times. V and J are TRBV4-1 and TRBJ1-2; D possibly corresponds to TRBD1 (6 bases). The CDR3 has 12 residues. Between the trimmed V and J ends, which lost 7 bases and 8 bases, there was a span of 14 bases. Germline CDR1 is MGHRA and CDR2 is YSYEKL. CDR3: CASNRAGVGYTF. The CDR3 nucleotides are TGCGCCAGCAATCGGGCAGGGGTCGGCTACACCTTC.

This clonotype showed up many times. The V call is TRBV29-1, the J call TRBJ2-1; possible D gene TRBD1, 6 bases. CDR3 length: 15 amino acids. CDR1 and CDR2 (germline): SQVTM, ANQGSEA. V dropped 6 bases and J dropped 0 bases, with 15 bases sitting between them. The CDR3 DNA is TGCAGCGTCGCCCGAACAGGGAGCTCCTACAATGAGCAGTTCTTC. This encodes CSVARTGSSYNEQFF.

The rearrangement joins TRBV10-1 to TRBJ2-1, with a possible D match to TRBD1 (6 bases). V dropped 4 bases and J dropped 7 bases, with 17 bases sitting between them. Germline CDR1 is WNHNN and CDR2 is SYGVQD (reference sequence). This CDR3 is 15 amino acids long. CDR3: CASSAGRGVRNEQFF. The CDR3 bases are TGCGCCAGCAGTGCGGGCAGGGGAGTCAGAAATGAGCAGTTCTTC.

About this clonotype: A much larger clone differs from this one at a single base, so this may be a read error. The chain is built from TRBV6-6 and TRBJ2-1; D uncertain. Germline values: CDR1 MNHNY, CDR2 SVGAGI (reference sequence). The CDR3 totals 12 residues. The CDR3 reads CVSSPESNEQFF. The CDR3 region has the DNA TGTGTCAGCAGTCCCGAGTCCAATGAGCAGTTCTTC.

The CDR3 region is CASSPGTGGRDEQFF. The CDR3 DNA is TGCGCCAGCAGCCCCGGGACAGGGGGTCGCGATGAGCAGTTCTTC. The J gene is TRBJ2-1, the V gene TRBV4-1; 11 bases line up with TRBD1. Germline V gives CDR1 MGHRA, CDR2 YSYEKL. The CDR3 contains 15 residues. With V trimmed by 4 bases and J by 8 bases, 7 bases remained unmatched.

This clonotype was detected many times. The chain recombines TRBV7-8 with TRBJ2-1; 10 bases line up with TRBD1. CDR3 length: 16 amino acids. The V segment lost 4 bases and the J segment 10 bases; nucleotides outside the gene matches: 13. Germline lookup yields CDR1 SGHVS and CDR2 FQNEAQ. Here the CDR3 DNA reads TGTGCCAGCAGCTGGGACCTGGACAGGGGGTTTTGGGAGCAGTTCTTC. Amino acid sequence: CASSWDLDRGFWEQFF. Using reference TRBV7-8 and TRBJ2-1 for the parts outside the CDR3, the full variable domain is GAGVSQSPRYKVAKRGQDVALRCDPISGHVSLFWYQQALGQGPEFLTYFQNEAQLDKSGLPSDRFFAERPEGSVSTLKIQRTQQEDSAVYLCASSWDLDRGFWEQFFGPGTRLTVL.

This clonotype was seen repeatedly, ten times or more. This rearrangement joins TRBV7-8 to TRBJ1-5; 10 nucleotides match TRBD1. The V segment lost 5 bases and the J segment 6 bases; nucleotides outside the gene matches: 4. Germline-derived CDR1 and CDR2 are SGHVS and FQNEAQ. The CDR3 is 14 amino acids. DNA of the CDR3: TGTGCCAGCAGCCAGACAGGGGGCGGTCAGCCCCAGCATTTT. Its translation: CASSQTGGGQPQHF.

The CDR3 loop reads CASWGAAHYEQYF. The CDR3 DNA reads TGTGCCAGCTGGGGGGCGGCACACTACGAGCAGTACTTC. J is TRBJ2-7 and V is TRBV2; either TRBD1 or TRBD2 may fit D (6 bases each). The germline V gene encodes CDR1 SNHLY and CDR2 FYNNEI. The V and J ends lost 8 bases and 3 bases respectively, with 14 bases between them. CDR3 length: 13 residues.

The chain is built from TRBV19 and TRBJ2-7; TRBD1 matches 8 bases. The CDR3 runs 14 residues. The J segment lost 7 bases and the V segment lost 5 bases, leaving 10 bases of the junction unmatched. Germline CDR1 is LNHDA and CDR2 is SQIVND (reference sequence). The CDR3 sequence: CASSDSRGQREQYF. The DNA of the CDR3 is TGTGCCAGTAGTGACAGCAGGGGGCAGAGGGAGCAGTACTTC.

The chain couples TRBV6-5 to TRBJ2-5; D is possibly TRBD1 or TRBD2 (5 bases each). CDR1 is MNHEY, CDR2 SVGAGI, per germline. This CDR3 spans 14 amino acids. The V end was cut by 5 bases, the J end by 7 bases, with 17 bases between. Written as DNA, the CDR3 is TGTGCCAGCAGTCGAATTGACGGGGCTCGGACCCAGTACTTC. Translation: CASSRIDGARTQYF.

This clonotype occurred a few times. V gene TRBV6-5 combines with J gene TRBJ2-3; D is ambiguous. Looked up from germline, CDR1 is MNHEY and CDR2 is SVGAGI. The germline V and J ends were trimmed by 5 bases and 1 base, with 13 bases remaining between them. CDR3 size: 15 residues. CDR3: CASSNTALRTDTQYF. In DNA form, the CDR3 reads TGTGCCAGCAGTAACACCGCACTACGCACAGATACGCAGTATTTT.

For this clonotype: At one boundary the junction diverges from the germline segment, which might be a read error. The gene calls are TRBV27 and TRBJ1-6; 8 bases map to TRBD1. The V gene's germline CDR1 is MNHEY and CDR2 SMNVEV (reference sequence). The CDR3 loop spans 18 amino acids. CDR3 nucleotides: TGTGCCAGCAGGGGCCGGGGGACAGGCCTCTCCTCTAATTCACCCCTCCACTTT. Translated: CASRGRGTGLSSNSPLHF.

The CDR3 nucleotides are TGTGCCAGCAGTCCCAACACGGGGGGGAAACTCCACTTT. Translation: CASSPNTGGKLHF. V usage is TRBV2 and J usage is TRBJ1-6; D perhaps matches TRBD1 (5 bases). The V end was cut by 5 bases, the J end by 16 bases, with 18 bases between. Germline CDR1 reads SNHLY; CDR2 reads FYNNEI. The length of the CDR3 is 13 residues.

This clonotype showed up many times. The chain is built from TRBV3-1 and TRBJ2-5; 11 bases are shared with TRBD1. The CDR3 totals 16 residues. The V and J ends lost 2 bases and 4 bases, in that order; junction bases with no gene match: 6. Germline CDR1 LGHDT, CDR2 YNNKEL (reference sequence). Here the CDR3 DNA reads TGTGCCAGCAGCCAACCCGGACAGGGGGCACGAGAGACCCAGTACTTC. Translating it yields CASSQPGQGARETQYF.

This clonotype was recorded at least ten times. The chain recombines TRBV10-2 with TRBJ2-3; possible D gene TRBD2, 6 bases. Germline-derived CDR1 and CDR2 are WSHSY and SAAADI. CDR3 length: 13 amino acids. V dropped 6 bases and J dropped 0 bases, with 7 bases sitting between them. CDR3 nucleotides: TGCGCCAGCAGGGGGACTAGCACAGATACGCAGTATTTT. This gives the protein CASRGTSTDTQYF.

In this sample, this clonotype turned up many times. The V call is TRBV20-1, the J call TRBJ2-7; 10 bases map to TRBD2. Germline V gene lookup returns CDR1 DFQATT and CDR2 SNEGSKA (reference sequence). With V trimmed by 5 bases and J by 3 bases, 1 base remained unmatched. This CDR3 comprises 12 residues. CDR3 nucleotide sequence: TGCAGTGCTGGGACTAGCGTCTACGAGCAGTACTTC. Its translation: CSAGTSVYEQYF.

This clonotype was observed at least ten times. The chain carries TRBV28 and TRBJ2-1, with no clear D. V shed 2 bases and J shed 0 bases, with 5 bases lying between them. The CDR3 is made up of 14 amino acids. Germline CDR1 is MDHEN and CDR2 is SYDVKM. The CDR3 spells CASSLDYSYNEQFF. CDR3 in DNA: TGTGCCAGCAGTTTAGATTACTCCTACAATGAGCAGTTCTTC.